The 24 T cell receptor beta chains reported below all come from one sample, sequenced in a study of beta chain features in type 1 diabetes. Study results and limitations: Among patients with Type 1 diabetes, TCRB CDR3s were moderately but significantly shorter in every one of the four CD4+ subsets.

The entirety of the isolated RNA underwent reverse transcription, so expressed TCRB transcripts were sequenced. Data came from immunoSEQ multiplex PCR; TCRdb stores just in-frame clones and leaves some out. The table shows about 340,000 clones, with approximately 9.9% occurring only once. Antigens for these TCRs are unknown. The sample was central memory CD4+ T cells from blood. The receptor source for this set is a man aged 25-45 years with type 1 diabetes.

The rearrangement links TRBV29-1 to TRBJ2-5; TRBD1 matches 8 bases. This CDR3 contains 12 residues. Germline V lookup: CDR1 SQVTM, CDR2 ANQGSEA. V was clipped by 6 bases and J by 1 base; unmatched bases: 1. CDR3 nucleotides: TGCAGCGTCGACAGGGGCCAAGAGACCCAGTACTTC. It specifies CSVDRGQETQYF. The whole variable domain, filled in from reference TRBV29-1 and TRBJ2-5, reads SAVISQKPSRDICQRGTSLTIQCQVDSQVTMMFWYRQQPGQSLTLIATANQGSEATYESGFVIDKFPISRPNLTFSTLTVSNMSPEDSSIYLCSVDRGQETQYFGPGTRLLVL.

The chain couples TRBV7-8 to TRBJ2-2, with D possibly called TRBD1 or TRBD2 (5 bases each). The CDR3 has 14 residues. V dropped 2 bases and J dropped 5 bases, with 9 bases sitting between them. Germline V gives CDR1 SGHVS, CDR2 FQNEAQ. CDR3 DNA sequence: TGTGCCAGCAGCTTACAGGGACCTACCGGGGAGCTGTTTTTT. Protein product: CASSLQGPTGELFF.

As regards this clone: The sample contains more than one DNA sequence encoding this CDR3. The rearrangement links TRBV7-2 to TRBJ2-2; D gene unclear. CDR1 is SGHTA, CDR2 FQGNSA, per germline. This CDR3 region has 12 residues. Trimming stripped 6 bases from V and 5 bases from J, with 7 bases between. As DNA, the CDR3 is TGTGCCAGCAGTCGACGGACCGGGGAGCTGTTTTTT. Amino acids: CASSRRTGELFF.

There are a few counts of this clone. The gene calls are TRBV28 and TRBJ2-3; D possibly corresponds to TRBD2 (6 bases). Trimming pared 5 bases from V and 4 bases from J, leaving 13 bases between. CDR3 length: 14 residues. The germline V gene encodes CDR1 MDHEN and CDR2 SYDVKM. As DNA, the CDR3 is TGTGCCAGCAGTCGGCCCTCGGGGGCAGATACGCAGTATTTT. It codes for CASSRPSGADTQYF.

The CDR3 sequence is CASSDTIGTASYEQYF. In DNA, the CDR3 is TGTGCCAGCAGTGATACTATCGGGACAGCGTCCTACGAGCAGTACTTC. The gene calls are TRBV25-1 and TRBJ2-7; 7 bases line up with TRBD1. Trimming removed 3 bases from V and 1 base from J; junction bases left unmatched: 9. From germline, CDR1 is MGHDK and CDR2 SYGVNS. This CDR3 has 16 amino acids.

The chain uses TRBV5-4 and TRBJ1-2; 7 positions agree with TRBD1. CDR1 is SGHNT, CDR2 YYREEE, per germline (reference sequence). With 4 bases clipped from V and 4 bases from J, the junction kept 7 bases outside the gene matches. The CDR3 is made up of 14 amino acids. The CDR3 loop is CASSVEGGSYGYTF. In DNA form, the CDR3 reads TGTGCCAGCAGCGTCGAAGGGGGCAGCTATGGCTACACCTTC.

The CDR3 here is CASSLATGMSKEQYF. CDR3 bases: TGTGCCAGCAGCTTAGCGACAGGGATGAGTAAGGAGCAGTACTTC. V gene TRBV7-9 combines with J gene TRBJ2-7; 7 nucleotides align to TRBD1. This CDR3 has 15 residues. Trimming removed 0 bases from V and 7 bases from J; junction bases left unmatched: 9. CDR1 is SEHNR and CDR2 is FQNEAQ in the germline V gene (reference sequence).

The chain links TRBV9 to TRBJ1-4; 9 bases agree with TRBD1. V dropped 1 base and J dropped 6; count of bases not matched to a gene: 4. Germline V CDR1 and CDR2: SGDLS, YYNGEE. CDR3 length: 15 amino acids. CDR3 in amino acids: CASSVWGQGDEKLFF. For the CDR3, the DNA is TGTGCCAGCAGCGTATGGGGACAGGGAGATGAAAAACTGTTTTTT.

The V and J genes are TRBV7-2 and TRBJ1-1; perhaps TRBD1 as D (5 bases). CDR3 length: 14 amino acids. Deletions cut 1 base from V and 7 bases from J, with 13 bases between. The germline V gene encodes CDR1 SGHTA and CDR2 FQGNSA. The CDR3 is CASSLEWQGDEAFF. The CDR3 nucleotides are TGTGCCAGCAGCTTAGAATGGCAGGGTGATGAAGCTTTCTTT.

The genes are TRBV29-1 and TRBJ1-4; possibly TRBD1 for D (5 bases). Germline CDR1 reads SQVTM; CDR2 reads ANQGSEA. The CDR3 runs to 13 residues. V was clipped by 7 bases and J by 0 bases, with 9 bases between them. Here the CDR3 DNA reads TGCAGCGGTCAACAGGCAACTAATGAAAAACTGTTTTTT. Its translation: CSGQQATNEKLFF.

This clone was seen more than once but under ten times. The rearrangement uses TRBV6-5 and TRBJ1-4; D is unclear. The V end lost 6 bases, the J end lost 2 bases, and 10 bases lay between the germline ends. CDR3 size: 14 residues. Germline V gives CDR1 MNHEY, CDR2 SVGAGI. CDR3 protein: CASRRTDTNEKLFF. The CDR3, as DNA: TGTGCCAGCAGGAGGACGGATACTAATGAAAAACTGTTTTTT.

This clone was detected ten times or more. The genes are TRBV7-2 and TRBJ1-1; D unresolved. The V end lost 5 bases, the J end lost 1 base, and 11 bases lay between the germline ends. The CDR3 has 14 residues. CDR1 SGHTA and CDR2 FQGNSA come from the germline V gene. CDR3 coding DNA: TGTGCCAGCAGCCCCGACGTGAGGAACACTGAAGCTTTCTTT. It yields the protein CASSPDVRNTEAFF.

The chain joins TRBV27 to TRBJ1-6, with D maybe TRBD1 (6 bases). CDR1 is MNHEY, CDR2 SMNVEV, per germline (reference sequence). Deletions cut 0 bases from V and 0 bases from J, with 9 bases between. The CDR3 runs 17 residues. The CDR3 is CASSLSRDNSYNSPLHF. The CDR3, as DNA: TGTGCCAGCAGTTTATCCAGGGACAACTCCTATAATTCACCCCTCCACTTT.

The genes are TRBV7-9 and TRBJ2-7; 7 bases line up with TRBD1. Germline assignment: CDR1 SEHNR and CDR2 FQNEAQ (reference sequence). With 2 bases clipped from V and 3 bases from J, the junction kept 7 bases outside the gene matches. CDR3 length equals 15 residues. Here the CDR3 DNA reads TGTGCCAGCAGCTTAAGTATAGGGACAGACTACGAGCAGTACTTC. This encodes CASSLSIGTDYEQYF.

The rearrangement joins TRBV7-9 to TRBJ1-2; TRBD1 aligns across 8 bases. Germline assignment: CDR1 SEHNR and CDR2 FQNEAQ (reference sequence). Germline trimming cut 7 bases from V and 7 bases from J; bases unmatched to any gene: 5. CDR3 length: 12 amino acids. The CDR3, as DNA: TGTGCCAGCACCTCGACAGGGGCTGGCTACACCTTC. Translated: CASTSTGAGYTF.

This clone was picked up many times. The chain has TRBV4-3 and TRBJ2-4, with 7 bases identical to TRBD2. The CDR3 sequence is 15 residues long. In germline, CDR1 is LGHNA, CDR2 YSLEER. With 4 bases clipped from V and 4 bases from J, the junction kept 7 bases outside the gene matches. In DNA, the CDR3 is TGCGCCAGCAGCCCCTCTTGGGACTATAAAAACATTCAGTACTTC. Amino acids: CASSPSWDYKNIQYF.

This clone was detected only a few times. The chain carries TRBV5-4 and TRBJ1-1; 7 nucleotides agree with TRBD1. The CDR3 totals 13 residues. Trimming at V came to 4 bases and at J to 6 bases, leaving 6 bases not matched to a gene. Germline CDR1 and CDR2: SGHNT and YYREEE (reference sequence). The CDR3 nucleotides read TGTGCCAGCAGCCAAGGACAGGTCCCTGAAGCTTTCTTT. Translating gives CASSQGQVPEAFF.

V gene TRBV2 combines with J gene TRBJ1-5; 9 bases fit TRBD1. The CDR3 spans 14 residues. Germline CDR1 is SNHLY and CDR2 is FYNNEI. V gave up 6 bases and J gave up 5 bases; unmatched junction bases: 5. The DNA for the CDR3 is TGTGCCAGCAGATTCCGGGACAGGGATCAGCCCCAGCATTTT. Protein product: CASRFRDRDQPQHF.

This chain joins TRBV12-5 and TRBJ2-2, with 7 bases that match TRBD1. CDR1 and CDR2 from the germline V gene are LGHNT and FRNRAP. The V segment lost 1 base and the J segment 8 bases; nucleotides outside the gene matches: 13. CDR3 length equals 17 residues. The CDR3 nucleotides are TGTGCTAGTGGTTTGGCTCGGGACAGCGTTTACCAAGGGGAGCTGTTTTTT. This translates into CASGLARDSVYQGELFF. Full variable domain (missing parts from reference TRBV12-5 and TRBJ2-2): DARVTQTPRHKVTEMGQEVTMRCQPILGHNTVFWYRQTMMQGLELLAYFRNRAPLDDSGMPKDRFSAEMPDATLATLKIQPSEPRDSAVYFCASGLARDSVYQGELFFGEGSRLTVL.

This clone was observed a handful of times. The CDR3 DNA reads as TGCGCCAGCAGCTTAGGGACAGCGACCGGGGAGCTGTTTTTT. This sequence encodes CASSLGTATGELFF. The V call is TRBV5-1, the J call TRBJ2-2; 7 positions agree with TRBD1. V dropped 2 bases and J dropped 5; count of bases not matched to a gene: 3. This CDR3 is built from 14 residues. Per the germline V gene, CDR1 is SGHRS and CDR2 is YFSETQ.

The chain joins TRBV7-2 to TRBJ2-1; 7 positions match TRBD1. The CDR3 length is 16 residues. CDR1 is SGHTA, CDR2 FQGNSA, per germline. The V gene end was trimmed by 5 bases and the J gene end by 2 bases; junction bases not matched to a gene: 9. CDR3 sequence reads: CASSRGGQEPYNEQFF. In DNA, the CDR3 is TGTGCCAGCAGCCGCGGCGGACAGGAGCCCTACAATGAGCAGTTCTTC.

The chain is built from TRBV11-2 and TRBJ2-3, with TRBD1 as a possible D gene (6 bases). The germline CDR1 and CDR2 sequences are SGHAT and FQNNGV. The V end was cut by 8 bases, the J end by 1 base, with 10 bases between. The CDR3 has 13 residues. The CDR3 coding sequence is TGTGCCAGCCGGGCAGGGGGCACAGATACGCAGTATTTT. Translating gives CASRAGGTDTQYF.

The chain combines TRBV7-2 with TRBJ1-2; TRBD1 is a possible D gene (6 bases). Trimming took off 5 bases at V and 5 bases at J, with 15 bases between the two ends. This CDR3 comprises 14 residues. The germline gives CDR1 SGHTA, CDR2 FQGNSA. CDR3 in DNA: TGTGCCAGCAGCGTGGACAGTAATCCTTATGGCTACACCTTC. This encodes CASSVDSNPYGYTF.

To note about this clone: The sample has other DNA sequences that encode this CDR3 too. The chain joins TRBV30 to TRBJ1-6; a possible D gene is TRBD1 (5 bases). There are 13 residues in the CDR3. Germline V gene data show CDR1 as GTSNPN and CDR2 as SVGIG (reference sequence). Trimming cost V 4 bases and J 9 bases, with 13 bases left between them. The CDR3 region has the DNA TGTGCCTGGATGGCAGGGTCTGGTTCACCCCTCCACTTT. Its protein is CAWMAGSGSPLHF.